These T cell receptor beta chains were read from a single sample in a study of shared clonotypes between healthy human individuals. Produced via immunoSEQ multiplex PCR; TCRdb's table is partial and in-frame only. The sample holds fewer than 700,000 clones, roughly 79% seen once. Material for sequencing was PBMCs. The receptor source for this set is a woman in her thirties or forties in good health. Some clones in this sample may be carry-over from other donors' samples. The conserved cysteine and the conserved F or W are not part of the CDR3 here.

J gene	V gene	CDR3 protein
TRBJ2-3	TRBV20-1	SASGTDTQY
TRBJ1-2	TRBV19	ASNDQGFPYGYT
TRBJ1-1	TRBV18	ASSPTGHEAF
TRBJ2-7	TRBV7-9	ASSSGSGGVYEQY
TRBJ1-2	TRBV29-1	SVTGGSSYGYT
TRBJ1-1	TRBV30	AWSVRGINTEAL
TRBJ2-2	TRBV7-2	ASSGMVNTGELF
TRBJ1-2	TRBV19	ASSTGRTARGNYGYT
TRBJ1-2	TRBV5-6	ASSQPDRGRAGYT
TRBJ2-2	TRBV5-1	ASSLAGGVGTGELF
-	TRBV6-1	ASKSHEQY
TRBJ1-4	TRBV18	ASSLAGYEKLF
TRBJ2-1	TRBV7-9	ASSPRASSSNEQF
TRBJ2-7	TRBV7-9	AGSLGPQSSYEQY
TRBJ2-3	TRBV2	ASPPLAASTDTQY
TRBJ2-7	TRBV30	AWSRGSGFVYEQY
TRBJ2-1	TRBV7-2	ASSPRTVEQF
TRBJ1-2	TRBV19	ASSIVGQSSHGYT
TRBJ1-1	TRBV5-4	ASSSGQGGAF
TRBJ2-2	TRBV4-1	ASSQGGLAGVGTGELF
TRBJ2-1	TRBV29-1	SVSRRDRGSNEQF
TRBJ2-1	TRBV2	ASNELADLYNEQF
TRBJ2-7	TRBV28	ASSLGDRVTHEQY
TRBJ2-1	TRBV10-3	AISESAQERNEQF
TRBJ2-3	TRBV9	ASSSAGTRGTDTQY
TRBJ1-5	TRBV5-1	ASSLSGGINQPQH
TRBJ2-7	TRBV28	ASSFLRYSPYEQY
TRBJ2-4	TRBV5-1	ASTWDGRNIQY
TRBJ1-1	TRBV6-1	ASSGVGKAF
TRBJ1-2	TRBV5-6	ASSPTPTGFYGYT
TRBJ2-2	TRBV11-1	ASSSSGAGSDTGELF
TRBJ1-1	TRBV11-2	ASSLEISQDGNTEAF
TRBJ2-6	TRBV10-3	AITPGQGAGGANVLT
TRBJ2-1	TRBV6-6	ASSYQVSSYNEQF
TRBJ1-2	TRBV6-1	ASSGGVGYT
TRBJ2-1	TRBV11-2	ASSPTSGRGNEQF
TRBJ2-2	TRBV6-1	ASTPLGGSGELF
TRBJ2-7	TRBV19	ASRDGFYEQY
TRBJ2-7	TRBV28	ATLPPGQGGSEQY
TRBJ2-2	TRBV4-3	ASSQASRTTGELF
TRBJ1-4	TRBV7-9	ASSGLGGKGEKLF
TRBJ1-2	TRBV27	ASSSARDRVRGNYGYT
TRBJ2-7	TRBV10-3	AIGAASGSLHEQY
TRBJ2-6	TRBV5-4	ASSLVGANVLT
TRBJ1-1	TRBV27	ASSLLGTPNTEAF
TRBJ2-5	TRBV19	ASSSQGATQETQY
TRBJ2-1	TRBV15	ATSDLVAGESYNEQF
TRBJ2-1	TRBV5-1	ASSLGTTAYNEQF
TRBJ2-2	TRBV28	ASSGRITGELF
TRBJ2-7	TRBV7-2	ASSLAGGSYEQY
TRBJ1-3	TRBV30	AWTTGQAGNTIY
TRBJ1-1	TRBV18	ASSPNPGKPPEAF
TRBJ2-2	TRBV11-2	ASSPGPRNTGELF
TRBJ2-3	TRBV4-1	ASSQVGAADTQY
TRBJ2-7	TRBV7-9	ASIEDRGHLLEQY
TRBJ2-2	TRBV28	ASSPRVQAGGELF
TRBJ2-3	TRBV11-2	ASRLDGGPSTDTQY